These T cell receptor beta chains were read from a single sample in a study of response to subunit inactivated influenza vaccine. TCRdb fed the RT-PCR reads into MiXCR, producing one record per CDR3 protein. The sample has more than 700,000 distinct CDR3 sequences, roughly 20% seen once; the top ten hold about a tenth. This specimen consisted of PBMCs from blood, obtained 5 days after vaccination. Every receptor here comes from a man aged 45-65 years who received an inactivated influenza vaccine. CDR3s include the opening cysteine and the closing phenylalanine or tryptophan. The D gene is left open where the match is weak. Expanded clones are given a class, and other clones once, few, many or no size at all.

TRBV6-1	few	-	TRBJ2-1	TGTGCCAGCAGTGAGTATCGACAGGCTCCGAATGAGCAGTTCTTC	CASSEYRQAPNEQFF
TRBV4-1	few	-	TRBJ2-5	TGCGCCAGCAGCCAAGATGGGTACAGGACCCAAGAGACCCAGTACTTC	CASSQDGYRTQETQYF
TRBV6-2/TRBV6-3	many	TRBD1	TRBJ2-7	TGTGCCAGCAGTCGACAGGGCTACGAGCAGTACTTC	CASSRQGYEQYF
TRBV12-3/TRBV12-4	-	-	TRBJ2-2	TGTGCCAGCAGTCCGTTGACAATCCCGGCCGGGGAGCTGTTTTTT	CASSPLTIPAGELFF
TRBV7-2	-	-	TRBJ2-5	TGTGCCAGCAGCTGGGCGGAACAAGAGACCCAGTACTTC	CASSWAEQETQYF
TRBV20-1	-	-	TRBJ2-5	TGCAGTGCAAAAGCCGCCAGCGGGTCATTCCAAGAGACCCAGTACTTC	CSAKAASGSFQETQYF
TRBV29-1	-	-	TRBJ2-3	TGCAGCGTTCCTCCGGGACATTACACAGATACGCAGTATTTT	CSVPPGHYTDTQYF
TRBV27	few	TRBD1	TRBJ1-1	TGTGCCAGCAGTTTATTAGGGACAGGACTCGCGGCCGAAGCTTTCTTT	CASSLLGTGLAAEAFF
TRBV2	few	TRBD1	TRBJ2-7	TGTGCCAGCATTAGCCTCAAGACAGGGCCTTACGAGCAGTACTTC	CASISLKTGPYEQYF
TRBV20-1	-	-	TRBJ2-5	TGCAGTGCTAGTTGGCGGGGTCGGCTGTTGCAAGAGACCCAGTACTTC	CSASWRGRLLQETQYF
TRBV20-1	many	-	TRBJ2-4	TGCAGTGCTGATAGGGATGCCTACGCCAAAAACATTCAGTACTTC	CSADRDAYAKNIQYF
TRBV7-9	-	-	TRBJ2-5	TGTGCCAGCAGCTTAGCGCGGAGCAGGGCTGAGACCCAGTACTTC	CASSLARSRAETQYF
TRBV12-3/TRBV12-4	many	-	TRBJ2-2	TGTGCCAGCAGTTTTGGCACCCCGCCGACCGGGGAGCTGTTTTTT	CASSFGTPPTGELFF
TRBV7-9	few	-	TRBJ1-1	TGTGCCAGCAGCTACACAGGAAACGGGGCTTTCTTT	CASSYTGNGAFF
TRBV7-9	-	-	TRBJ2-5	TGTGCCAGCAGCTTAGCTGGAGGGGGCAAGAAGACCCAGTACTTC	CASSLAGGGKKTQYF
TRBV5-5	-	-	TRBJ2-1	TGTGCCAGGAGGTTGTGGGAGAGGGAGCAGTTCTTC	CARRLWEREQFF
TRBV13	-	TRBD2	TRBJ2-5	TGTGCCAGCAGCTTATGGGAGGGAGGTGAGACCCAGTACTTC	CASSLWEGGETQYF
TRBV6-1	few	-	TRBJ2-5	TGTGCCAGCAGTGAAATTTTGGAGACCCAGTACTTC	CASSEILETQYF
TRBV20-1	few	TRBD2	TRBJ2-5	TGCAGTGCTAGAGTGCGGGGGGGCCACGAGACCCAGTACTTC	CSARVRGGHETQYF
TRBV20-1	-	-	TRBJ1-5	TGCAGTGCCACTGAGGCCGGCAGGGGAGGCAATCAGCCCCAGCATTTT	CSATEAGRGGNQPQHF
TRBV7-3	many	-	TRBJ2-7	TGTGCCAGCAGCTTTAGGCACTCCCAAGGCGAGCAGTACTTC	CASSFRHSQGEQYF
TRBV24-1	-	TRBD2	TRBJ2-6	TGTGCCACCAGTGCTACTAGCGGGGCCCCCTCTGGGGCCAACGTCCTGACTTTC	CATSATSGAPSGANVLTF
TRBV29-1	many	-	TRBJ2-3	TGCAGCGTTGAAGGCCGGGATAGCACAGATACGCAGTATTTT	CSVEGRDSTDTQYF
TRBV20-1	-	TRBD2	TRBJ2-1	TGCAGTGCTAGAGGGACTAGCGGTTTTAGGGACAATGAGCAGTTCTTC	CSARGTSGFRDNEQFF
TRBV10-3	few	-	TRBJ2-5	TGTGCCATCAGTGAGAGTCGGGACCAACCAGGCGAGACCCAGTACTTC	CAISESRDQPGETQYF
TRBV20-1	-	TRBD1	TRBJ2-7	TGCAGTGCCAGGACCGGGACAGAGACTTTTTACGAGCAGTACTTC	CSARTGTETFYEQYF
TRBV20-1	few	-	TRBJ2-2	TGCAGTGCTAGAAAAGGGACTGCCCCCACCGGGGAGCTGTTTTTT	CSARKGTAPTGELFF
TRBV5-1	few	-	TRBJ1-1	TGCGCCAGCAGCTTGGATATAACTGGGGAGTCTGAAGCTTTCTTT	CASSLDITGESEAFF
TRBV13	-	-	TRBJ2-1	TGTGCCAGCAGCAAAAGTCAGGCTGGTGAGCAGTTCTTC	CASSKSQAGEQFF
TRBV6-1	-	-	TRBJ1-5	TGTGCCAGCAGTGTTACCGATCACAATCAGCCCCAGCATTTT	CASSVTDHNQPQHF
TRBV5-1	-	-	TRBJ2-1	TGCGCCAGCAGCTCGGCCCCGAACAGGGCGTACAATGAGCAGTTCTTC	CASSSAPNRAYNEQFF
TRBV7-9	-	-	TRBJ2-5	TGTGCCAGCAGTACTGACAGACAAGAGACCCAGTACTTC	CASSTDRQETQYF
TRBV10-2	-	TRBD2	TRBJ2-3	TGCGCCACCGAGGGTAGCGGGGGGGCCTCAGATACGCAGTATTTT	CATEGSGGASDTQYF
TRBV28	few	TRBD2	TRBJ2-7	TGTGCCAGCAGTTGGGAGGGATCCTCCTACGAGCAGTACTTC	CASSWEGSSYEQYF
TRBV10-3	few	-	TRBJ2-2	TGTGCCATCAGTCCAAAGGGGGTGAACACCGGGGAGCTGTTTTTT	CAISPKGVNTGELFF
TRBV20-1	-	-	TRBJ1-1	TGCAGTGCTAGTCCTATGGCAGTCTCTGAAGCTTTCTTT	CSASPMAVSEAFF
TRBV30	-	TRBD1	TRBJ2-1	TGTGCCTGGACCGCCGGGACAGGGCCCTACAATGAGCAGTTCTTC	CAWTAGTGPYNEQFF
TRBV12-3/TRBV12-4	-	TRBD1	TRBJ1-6	TGTGCCAGCAGTGGGACAGCACTAAATTCACCCCTCCACTTT	CASSGTALNSPLHF
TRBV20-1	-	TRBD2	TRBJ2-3	TGCAGTGCTATACCTAGCGGGAGGGCAAAGACAGATACGCAGTATTTT	CSAIPSGRAKTDTQYF
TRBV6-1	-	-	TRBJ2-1	TGTGCCAGCAATGGCGGTTCTTCCTACAATGAGCAGTTCTTC	CASNGGSSYNEQFF
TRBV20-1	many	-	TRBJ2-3	TGCAGTGCTAGAGATAGGCGGGCCCAGTATTTT	CSARDRRAQYF
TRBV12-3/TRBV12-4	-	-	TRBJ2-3	TGTGCCAGCAGTTTAGCGTCGGACTACCTTCAGAATTTT	CASSLASDYLQNF
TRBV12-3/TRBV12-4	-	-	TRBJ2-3	TGTGCCAGCAGTTTCCCGGGGCACGATACGCAGTATTTT	CASSFPGHDTQYF
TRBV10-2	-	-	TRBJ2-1	TGCGCCAGCGGATCAATTGCGGTTAACAATGAGCAGTTCTTC	CASGSIAVNNEQFF
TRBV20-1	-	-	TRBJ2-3	TGCAGTGCTAGAGATGAATCCGCAGATACGCAGTATTTT	CSARDESADTQYF
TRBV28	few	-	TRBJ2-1	TGTGCCAGCCGCTCTAACAATGAGCAGTTCTTC	CASRSNNEQFF
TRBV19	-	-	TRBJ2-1	TGTGCCAGTAGTATAGAGATGACTATCCTCTCCTACAATGAGCAGTTCTTC	CASSIEMTILSYNEQFF
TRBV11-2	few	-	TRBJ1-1	TGTGCCAGCAGCTTAGTTGAGGTTACTGAAGCTTTCTTT	CASSLVEVTEAFF
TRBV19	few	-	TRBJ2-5	TGTGCCAGTAGTATAGGGTGGTACCAAGAGACCCAGTACTTC	CASSIGWYQETQYF